This T cell receptor (beta chain) was profiled in a study of blood T cell repertoires in COVID-19. On the study more broadly: COVID-19 samples collected from the United States, Italy and Spain covered acute and convalescent phases.

In the authors' workflow: Reference gene primer amplification in the assay estimated nucleated cell counts. TCRdb's copy holds only in-frame clones and misses some; the assay was immunoSEQ multiplex PCR. That table supplies the V and J calls and clone size; D and trimming were determined from the DNA. The table shows roughly 130,000 clones, with more than 75% occurring only once. This CDR3 region has 13 residues. Per the germline V gene, CDR1 is SGHNT and CDR2 is YENEEA. V gave up 1 base and J gave up 3 bases, with 7 bases separating them. This clone was found a few times. The receptor's source is a woman aged 55-69 years with acute or convalescent COVID-19. This chain links TRBV11-3 with TRBJ2-7, with D uncertain. Sequencing was carried out using peripheral blood. CDR3 in DNA: TGTGCCAGCAGCTTAGGACAAGTCTACGAGCAGTACTTC. Protein: CASSLGQVYEQYF. Supplemented by reference TRBV11-3 and TRBJ2-7, the full variable domain reads EAGVVQSPRYKIIEKKQPVAFWCNPISGHNTLYWYLQNLGQGPELLIRYENEEAVDDSQLPKDRFSAERLKGVDSTLKIQPAELGDSAVYLCASSLGQVYEQYFGPGTRLTVT.